This TCR beta chain was captured in a study of CD8 T cells in ankylosing spondylitis. Broader study findings: Existing reports had already noted some motif variants in reactive arthritis synovial fluid and blood.

From the 5' RACE reads, TCRdb called clonotypes with MiXCR, one entry per CDR3 protein. Of 200,000 or so distinct CDR3 sequences listed, 18% are singletons. The CDR3 extends over 13 amino acids. V was trimmed by 5 bases and J by 4 bases, leaving 11 bases between them. In germline, CDR1 is SGHTA, CDR2 FQGTGA. There are many counts of this clonotype. Its antigen is unidentified. Sequences were obtained from blood, either unsorted or a sorted T cell fraction (not recorded which). The rearrangement links TRBV7-3 to TRBJ1-2; no reliable D call. The TCR was taken from a male donor aged 10 to 35 with ankylosing spondylitis or in good health (not recorded which). The CDR3 coding sequence is TGTGCCAGCAGCCCCGGCCGGTTCTATGGCTACACCTTC. The encoded protein is CASSPGRFYGYTF.